This T cell receptor (beta chain) was sequenced during a study of spatial heterogeneity in lung cancer. Overall study: A T cell module score from matched bulk RNA-seq correlated strongly with TCR transcript counts in tumor regions. Study-wide findings and caveats: Within tumors, counts of expanded alpha and beta TCRs tracked tumor mutation counts.

The time point denotes: sample taken at primary tumor resection. TCRdb reanalysed the 5' RACE reads using MiXCR and keeps one entry per CDR3 protein. The table lists around 100,000 distinct CDR3 sequences, about 4.6% of them singletons. Many counts were recorded for this clonotype. As yet, its antigen is unknown. Per the germline V gene, CDR1 is MNHEY and CDR2 is SVGAGI. The V gene lost 2 bases and the J gene lost 2 bases, with 7 bases spanning the gap. CDR3 length equals 13 residues. The rearrangement joins TRBV6-5 to TRBJ2-7, with D possibly TRBD2 on 5 matching bases. Sequenced material: lung tumor tissue, taken at surgery. The receptor's source is a male donor with early-stage non-small cell lung cancer. The DNA for the CDR3 is TGTGCCAGCAGTTACCAGCGGACCTACGAGCAGTACTTC. Translation: CASSYQRTYEQYF.